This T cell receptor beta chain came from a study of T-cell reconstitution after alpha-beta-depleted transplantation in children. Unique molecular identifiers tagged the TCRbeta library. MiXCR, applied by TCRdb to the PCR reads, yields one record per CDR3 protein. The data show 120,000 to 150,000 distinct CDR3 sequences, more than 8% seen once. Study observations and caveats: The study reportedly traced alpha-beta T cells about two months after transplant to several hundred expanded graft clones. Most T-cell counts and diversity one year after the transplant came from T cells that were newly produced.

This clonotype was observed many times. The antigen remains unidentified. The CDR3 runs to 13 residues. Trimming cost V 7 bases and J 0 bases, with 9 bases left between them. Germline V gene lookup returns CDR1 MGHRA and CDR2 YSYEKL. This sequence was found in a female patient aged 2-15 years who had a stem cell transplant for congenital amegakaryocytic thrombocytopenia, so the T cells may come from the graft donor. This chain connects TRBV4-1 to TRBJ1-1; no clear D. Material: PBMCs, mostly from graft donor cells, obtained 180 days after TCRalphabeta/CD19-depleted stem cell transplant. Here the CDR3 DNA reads TGCGCCAGCACCAGTCGGGTGAACACTGAAGCTTTCTTT. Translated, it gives CASTSRVNTEAFF.